Below are 5 T cell receptor beta chains sequenced from a single sample in a study of early T cells in non-severe SARS-CoV-2 infection. MiXCR, applied by TCRdb to the 5' RACE reads, yields one record per CDR3 protein. Of under 60,000 distinct CDR3 sequences in the sample, approximately 9% were seen once. Sequenced material: whole blood, taken at baseline. All receptors derive from an adult who was a healthcare worker with PCR-confirmed SARS-CoV-2 infection or an uninfected control (not recorded which).

This clonotype was seen many times. The chain joins TRBV6-1 to TRBJ2-7; maybe TRBD1 (5 bases). Deletions cut 8 bases from V and 3 bases from J, with 14 bases between. The CDR3 loop spans 13 amino acids. Germline CDR1 is MNHNS and CDR2 is SASEGT. CDR3 nucleotides: TGTGCCAGCCTCATGGGGCCGGGCTACGAGCAGTACTTC. It yields the protein CASLMGPGYEQYF.

This clonotype has ten or more counts. This chain links TRBV5-1 with TRBJ1-2; D is unclear. The CDR3 has 16 residues. Per germline, CDR1 SGHRS and CDR2 YFSETQ. Trimming cost V 0 bases and J 4 bases, with 16 bases left between them. CDR3 sequence: CASSLDGSETSYGYTF. CDR3 sequence (DNA): TGCGCCAGCAGCTTGGATGGCAGCGAGACTTCCTATGGCTACACCTTC. The full variable domain, completed using reference TRBV5-1 and TRBJ1-2, is KAGVTQTPRYLIKTRGQQVTLSCSPISGHRSVSWYQQTPGQGLQFLFEYFSETQRNKGNFPGRFSGRQFSNSRSEMNVSTLELGDSALYLCASSLDGSETSYGYTFGSGTRLTVV.

This clonotype has a count of ten or more. V is TRBV18 and J is TRBJ1-1; a possible D gene is TRBD1 (6 bases). CDR1 and CDR2 (germline): KGHSH, LQKENI. The ends were cut back, 1 base at V and 8 bases at J, with 17 bases in the middle. The CDR3 consists of 15 residues. CDR3 loop: CASSPQALEGGEAFF. The CDR3 bases are TGTGCCAGCTCACCACAAGCTCTAGAAGGGGGGGAAGCTTTCTTT.

This clonotype was seen a few times. The V gene is TRBV12-3 or TRBV12-4, the J gene TRBJ2-1, with 7 bases identical to TRBD1. The junction had 9 bases not matched to a gene; V was cut back by 5 bases and J by 8 bases. CDR3 size: 14 residues. Here the CDR3 DNA reads TGTGCCAGCAGTGCCCAGACAGGGAAAGATGAGCAGTTCTTC. Its translation is CASSAQTGKDEQFF.

The table lists this clonotype with a few counts. The chain uses TRBV12-3 or TRBV12-4 and TRBJ2-1; the match to TRBD1 covers 8 bases. This CDR3 has 12 amino acids. V shed 5 bases and J 10 bases; nucleotides not matched to a gene: 4. The CDR3 reads CASSTQGGEQFF. CDR3 DNA sequence: TGTGCCAGCAGTACACAGGGGGGAGAGCAGTTCTTC.